These T cell receptor beta chains were read from a single sample in a study of T cell repertoires in cytomegalovirus infection. TCRdb itself ran the reads through MiXCR, one entry per CDR3 protein. Found here are about 130,000 distinct CDR3 sequences, less than 9.5% of them singletons; the top ten hold 9.5% to 13%. Sequencing was performed on PBMCs. These receptors all come from a human donor in good health (CMV status not recorded). Some clones in this sample may be carry-over from other donors' samples. Both conserved end residues are trimmed from each CDR3.

CDR3 protein: ASSSSLMNTEAF
V gene: TRBV7-2

CDR3 protein: ASSLDRVGSQY
V gene: TRBV7-2

CDR3 protein: ASNSGRTTNEKLF
V gene: TRBV12-3/TRBV12-4

CDR3 protein: ASTQGAASTEAF
V gene: TRBV19

CDR3 protein: ASSSGGLLEPQH
V gene: TRBV12-3/TRBV12-4

CDR3 protein: ASSQAPGRVNTEAF
V gene: TRBV4-1

CDR3 protein: ASVENTNTGELF
V gene: TRBV7-2

CDR3 protein: ASSFTGGPADTQY
V gene: TRBV28

CDR3 protein: ASSVGTENSPLH
V gene: TRBV7-2

CDR3 protein: ASSAWTANTEAF
V gene: TRBV6-1

CDR3 protein: SGTGRTDTQY
V gene: TRBV29-1

CDR3 protein: ASSVAGRNSPLH
V gene: TRBV9

CDR3 protein: SLWTSGGNEQF
V gene: TRBV29-1

CDR3 protein: ASTEVGGPSSYEQY
V gene: TRBV2

CDR3 protein: AWSALTGPLGYGYT
V gene: TRBV30

CDR3 protein: ASSTPTGTGNTIY
V gene: TRBV7-9

CDR3 protein: ASSPWPSTDTQY
V gene: TRBV3-1

CDR3 protein: AIMTRNYGYT
V gene: TRBV6-8

CDR3 protein: ASSLLGLGSGTQY
V gene: TRBV7-2

CDR3 protein: SAKTGGEGNQPQH
V gene: TRBV20-1

CDR3 protein: ASSSTGPEQY
V gene: TRBV7-6

CDR3 protein: ASSRSTLEGKLF
V gene: TRBV4-1

CDR3 protein: ASTHPTYNYGYT
V gene: TRBV2

CDR3 protein: ASSLLAVSYNEQF
V gene: TRBV7-2

CDR3 protein: ASSLVGATNEKLF
V gene: TRBV7-8

CDR3 protein: ASSNSGNRVRQPQH
V gene: TRBV28

CDR3 protein: ASSRGLAGGISSYNEQF
V gene: TRBV7-8

CDR3 protein: SARVAGDAGYT
V gene: TRBV20-1

CDR3 protein: SARYPGGSTDTQY
V gene: TRBV20-1

CDR3 protein: SAREGTPGYGYT
V gene: TRBV20-1

CDR3 protein: ASSYPTTTSGGSSYNEQF
V gene: TRBV6-2/TRBV6-3

CDR3 protein: ASSPTDRAGGPQH
V gene: TRBV19

CDR3 protein: ASSQPNRDSRSYGYT
V gene: TRBV4-1

CDR3 protein: ASSQRGQKEKLF
V gene: TRBV3-1

CDR3 protein: ASSFEVPGELF
V gene: TRBV12-3/TRBV12-4

CDR3 protein: ASSLTVGRSTYEQY
V gene: TRBV5-1

CDR3 protein: ASSQQDKDDTEAF
V gene: TRBV4-1

CDR3 protein: ASSPPDRTGGNQPQH
V gene: TRBV18

CDR3 protein: SAYWAGSSTDTQY
V gene: TRBV20-1

CDR3 protein: ASSIVSQGANTEAF
V gene: TRBV19

CDR3 protein: ATSRDSGLAGGRDEQF
V gene: TRBV15

CDR3 protein: ASAGGASTDTQY
V gene: TRBV2

CDR3 protein: SARSIAAGNTIY
V gene: TRBV20-1

CDR3 protein: ASSDSHFSGEQY
V gene: TRBV9

CDR3 protein: ASSFDQGSGYT
V gene: TRBV7-9

CDR3 protein: ASSLGGNQAYEQY
V gene: TRBV7-2

CDR3 protein: ASSLESQRAGELF
V gene: TRBV5-1

CDR3 protein: ASSFAGVAGETQY
V gene: TRBV11-2